This T cell receptor beta chain was captured in a study of T-cell reconstitution after alpha-beta-depleted transplantation in children (TCRdb year 2016). Regarding the complete study: Using TCR repertoire profiling, the study followed T-cell immune reconstitution in a quantitative way in children after TCRalphabeta/CD19-depleted allogeneic hematopoietic cell transplantation. The full study reports these points: The high TCRbeta diversity at day 60 in some patients was ascribed to recipient T cells and intrathymic progenitors that had survived conditioning. Hyperexpanded clone frequencies declined over subsequent months; after one year, T-cell counts and TCRbeta diversity were mostly attributed to newly produced T cells. The apparently early alphabetaT-cell count recovery about two months after transplant was reportedly dependent on only several hundred rapidly expanded clones derived from non-depleted graft cells.

The treatment or condition label of this sample denotes: allogeneic hematopoietic cell transplantation with graft depleted of TCRalphabeta T cells and CD19 B cells. TCRalphabeta/CD19-depleted allogeneic hematopoietic cell grafts were given to the transplant recipients, all of whom were children. The cysteine opens and the phenylalanine closes a CDR3 of 15 amino acids. Only the CDR3 portion is preserved as DNA: 45 bases, with reading frame beginning at the first base. From V the trimming removes 5 bases and from J it removes 8 bases, while the gene matches leave 9 bases of the junction unaccounted for. Via the germline V gene (reference sequence), CDR1 is MNHEY and CDR2 SMNVEV. Notes on this clonotype: Its antigen is not yet known. Per-base quality was not reported, and no clone a single base away is much larger than it.

The library was produced with PCR. The sequencing machine was an Illumina HiSeq 2500. TCR library preparation used molecular barcoding, with unique molecular identifiers applied to normalize quantification of the TCRbeta repertoire. Through fastp at Q25 and MiXCR, TCRdb rebuilt clones from the public reads, retaining in-frame beta chains. Merged by CDR3 protein, the rows form single entries marked with the most common genes and DNA. This sample comprises about a million distinct CDR3 sequences, roughly 29% of them detected only once. The leading ten clones occupy roughly 31% of the sample. The receptor was derived from a boy under three years old who had a stem cell transplant for SCID, so the T cells may come from the graft donor. The chain uses TRBV27 and TRBJ1-4, with 9 middle bases fitting TRBD1. The starting material was PBMCs, mostly from graft donor cells, obtained 360 days after TCRalphabeta/CD19-depleted stem cell transplant. The nucleotides are TGTGCCAGCAGTCCGAGGGACAGGGTGGAGGAAAAACTGTTTTTT. Its protein is CASSPRDRVEEKLFF.